A selection of T cell receptor beta chains follows, all from one sample in a study of blood T cells in healthy people across ages. TCRdb fed the 5' RACE reads into MiXCR, producing one record per CDR3 protein. The table lists around 800,000 distinct CDR3 sequences, approximately 53% of them singletons. The sequenced sample consisted of blood. The origin of the receptors is an elderly man in good health. CDR3s include the opening cysteine and the closing phenylalanine or tryptophan. A D gene is named only where the DNA matches it firmly. The size field is filled for only some rows; it gives once, few, many or a size class.

j_call v_call d_call clone_size cdr3_nt cdr3_aa
TRBJ2-7 TRBV4-1 . few TGCGCCAGCAGCCTTCAGGGGGGACTTTCTGGGGGCAACGAGCAGTACTTC CASSLQGGLSGGNEQYF
TRBJ2-5 TRBV18 . few TGTGCCAGCTCCCGTGACCCTTGGGAGCAGTACTTC CASSRDPWEQYF
TRBJ2-7 TRBV25-1 TRBD1 few TGTGCCAGCCTCAAAGAGGGACAGGGGCGTTACGAGCAGTACTTC CASLKEGQGRYEQYF
TRBJ2-7 TRBV5-1 TRBD1 . TGCGCCAGCAGCTCAGATGGACAGGGAACCTACAATGAGCAGTACTTC CASSSDGQGTYNEQYF
TRBJ1-4 TRBV6-6 . . TGTGCCAGCAGTTACGGCCAGGGTCAGGAAAAACTGTTTTTT CASSYGQGQEKLFF
TRBJ1-2 TRBV20-1 . . TGCAGTGCCACACAGGGTCAGGGCTACACCTTC CSATQGQGYTF
TRBJ2-4 TRBV29-1 TRBD2 once TGCAGCGTTGGACGAGCCCCTTGGCGGGAGGGCCGTAGTGAGCAGTACTTC CSVGRAPWREGRSEQYF
TRBJ2-7 TRBV15 . few TGTGCCACCACCCCCCGAAGAGGTGGCTACGAGCAGTACTTC CATTPRRGGYEQYF
TRBJ2-7 TRBV20-1 . few TGCAGTGCTAGAGATCCACCGGGAGTGCAGCACGAGCAGTACTTC CSARDPPGVQHEQYF
TRBJ1-2 TRBV27 TRBD1 once TGTGCCAGCAGCCCCAGACAGGGGAATGGCAACTATGGCTACACCTTC CASSPRQGNGNYGYTF
TRBJ2-3 TRBV28 TRBD2 . TGTGCCAGTCGGAAGGGAGGGGCCGGCACAGATACGCAGTATTTT CASRKGGAGTDTQYF
TRBJ1-1 TRBV3-1 TRBD1 . TGTGCCAGCAGCCAAGGACAGGGGGCGGTCACTGAAGCTTTCTTT CASSQGQGAVTEAFF
TRBJ2-3 TRBV27 . . TGTGCCAGCAGTTTATTCCCCCTGGTGATGCAGTATTTT CASSLFPLVMQYF
TRBJ2-7 TRBV3-1 . . TGTGCCAGCAGCCAAGACCGGGTCCTCCGTGAGCAGTACTTC CASSQDRVLREQYF
TRBJ2-3 TRBV28 . . TGTGCCAGCGGACTGGGCGGGAAGGAGGGATACGCGTATTTT CASGLGGKEGYAYF
TRBJ2-3 TRBV20-1 . . TGCAGTGCTAGAGGCGGTAGGGGAGACGCAGATACGCAGTATTTT CSARGGRGDADTQYF
TRBJ1-2 TRBV7-3 TRBD1 . TGTGCCAGCAGCTCGGGACAGGGTGAAGGCTACACCTTC CASSSGQGEGYTF
TRBJ2-1 TRBV5-1 . few TGCGCCAGCAGCTTGGCGGGCGTACGTGGAGATGAGCAGTTCTTC CASSLAGVRGDEQFF
TRBJ2-5 TRBV27 TRBD2 once TGTGCCAGCAGTTTCCGCGGGACTAGCGGGAGGTACCAAGAGACCCAGTACTTC CASSFRGTSGRYQETQYF
TRBJ2-6 TRBV7-6 TRBD1 . TGTGCCAGCAGCTTAGCCTACGGGACAGGTTCAGGGTCTGGGGCCAACGTCCTGACTTTC CASSLAYGTGSGSGANVLTF
TRBJ1-1 TRBV18 . once TGTGCCAGCTCACCTGAACAGAAAATGAACACTGAAGCTTTCTTT CASSPEQKMNTEAFF
TRBJ2-7 TRBV18 . . TGTGCCAGCTCACCAGGAGTTCGCGAGCAGTACTTC CASSPGVREQYF
TRBJ2-5 TRBV2 . . TGTGCCAGCAGCGAAAGCCCCAGTGTGGGGAAGCAGTACTTC CASSESPSVGKQYF
TRBJ2-1 TRBV29-1 TRBD2 many TGCAGCGTCGCCGGACTAGCGGGAGCCCTCGTTGAGCAGTTCTTC CSVAGLAGALVEQFF
TRBJ1-2 TRBV7-2 . . TGTGCCAGCAGCCCCAGGGGCGCCCACTATGGCTACACCTTC CASSPRGAHYGYTF
TRBJ2-3 TRBV5-1 TRBD1 few TGCGCCAGCAGCCCAGGCACCAGGGGGCTTCACAGATACGCGTATTTT CASSPGTRGLHRYAYF
TRBJ1-6 TRBV5-6 . . TGTGCCAGCACCCAAGGACGGAAGAATTCACCCCTCCACTTT CASTQGRKNSPLHF
TRBJ2-4 TRBV7-2 . few TGTGCCAGCAGCTCAGAGGGGATGGGTCAGTACTTC CASSSEGMGQYF
TRBJ2-3 TRBV25-1 TRBD1 . TGTGCCAGCAGACAGGGGGCCTATACGCAGTATTTT CASRQGAYTQYF
TRBJ1-4 TRBV29-1 TRBD1 once TGCAGCGTTGAAGCGTACTCAGGGGGCTATGGTGAAAAACTGTTTTTT CSVEAYSGGYGEKLFF
TRBJ2-5 TRBV2 TRBD1 few TGTGCCAGCAGTGAAGAAGGGACAGGGCAAGAGACCCAGTACTTC CASSEEGTGQETQYF
TRBJ2-3 TRBV11-1 . once TGTGCCAGCAGCTCCAATGGACAGCTGGCTAGCACAGATACGCAGTATTTT CASSSNGQLASTDTQYF
TRBJ2-7 TRBV5-1 TRBD1 few TGCGCCAGCAGCTCCCAGGACAGGGGGTCCTACGAGCAGTACTTC CASSSQDRGSYEQYF
TRBJ2-5 TRBV2 TRBD2 . TGTGCCAGCCCTATGGGCGGGAGTACGCAAGAGACCCAGTACTTC CASPMGGSTQETQYF
TRBJ2-7 TRBV5-5 . few TGTGCCAGCAGCTTGGGCGGGACGGCATATTACGAGCAGTACTTC CASSLGGTAYYEQYF
TRBJ2-1 TRBV5-1 TRBD1 . TGCGCCAGCAGCTTGAGGTCGGGACAGGGCATCAATGAGCAGTTCTTC CASSLRSGQGINEQFF
TRBJ2-7 TRBV29-1 TRBD2 few TGCAGCGTTGAAGATCGGACTAGCGGGACCCCCAGCGAGCAGTACTTC CSVEDRTSGTPSEQYF
TRBJ2-3 TRBV7-2 TRBD1 . TGTGCCAGCAGCCGCAGGGGGTCCGCGTATTTT CASSRRGSAYF
TRBJ2-4 TRBV28 . . TGTGCCAGCAGTTTCCTCCCAGGGAGGATAGCCAAAAACATTCAGTACTTC CASSFLPGRIAKNIQYF
TRBJ2-1 TRBV4-1 TRBD2 . TGCGCCAGCAGCCAAGAGGGGCGACTAGCCAATGAGCAGTTCTTC CASSQEGRLANEQFF
TRBJ2-7 TRBV2 TRBD2 . TGTGCCAGCAGTGATCGCGCAGCGGGAGGTGTGGAGCAGTACTTC CASSDRAAGGVEQYF
TRBJ2-1 TRBV3-1 . . TGTGCCAGCAGCCAAGGTGGGAGAGGGAAAGATGAGCAGTTCTTC CASSQGGRGKDEQFF
TRBJ2-5 TRBV12-3/TRBV12-4 . few TGTGCCAGCACCCCCAACGGGGTCCAAGAGACCCAGTACTTC CASTPNGVQETQYF